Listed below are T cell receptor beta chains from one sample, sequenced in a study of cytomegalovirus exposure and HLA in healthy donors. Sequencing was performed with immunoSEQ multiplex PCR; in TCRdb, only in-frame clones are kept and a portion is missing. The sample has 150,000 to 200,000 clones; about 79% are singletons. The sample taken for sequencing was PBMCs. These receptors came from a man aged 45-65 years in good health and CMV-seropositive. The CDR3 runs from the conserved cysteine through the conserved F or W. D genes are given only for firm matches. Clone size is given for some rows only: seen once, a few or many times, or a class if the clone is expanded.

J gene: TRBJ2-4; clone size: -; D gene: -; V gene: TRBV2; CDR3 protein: CASSDVGSVKNIQYF; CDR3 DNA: TGTGCCAGCAGTGATGTTGGGAGCGTCAAAAACATTCAGTACTTC
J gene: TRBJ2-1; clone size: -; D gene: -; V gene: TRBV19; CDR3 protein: CASSIGRSSYNEQFF; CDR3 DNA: TGTGCCAGTAGTATCGGCCGGAGCTCCTACAATGAGCAGTTCTTC
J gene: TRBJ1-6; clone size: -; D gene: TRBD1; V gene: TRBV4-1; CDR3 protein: CASSQEDRGSSPLHF; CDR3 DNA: TGCGCCAGCAGCCAAGAAGACAGGGGATCTTCACCCCTCCACTTT
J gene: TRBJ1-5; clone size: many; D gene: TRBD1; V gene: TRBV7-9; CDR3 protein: CASSPSDVTGHDQPQHF; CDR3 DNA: TGTGCCAGCAGCCCCTCCGATGTGACAGGGCATGATCAGCCCCAGCATTTT
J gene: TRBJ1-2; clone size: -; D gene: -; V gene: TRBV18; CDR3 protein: CASSPTTERYGYTF; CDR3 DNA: TGTGCCAGCTCACCGACGACAGAACGCTATGGCTACACCTTC
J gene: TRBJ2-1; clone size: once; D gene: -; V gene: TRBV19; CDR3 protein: CASRPGSSYNEQFF; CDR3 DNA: TGTGCCAGCCGGCCCGGGAGCTCCTACAATGAGCAGTTCTTC
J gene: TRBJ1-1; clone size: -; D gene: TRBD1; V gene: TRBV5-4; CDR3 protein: CASSLAGGRTEAFF; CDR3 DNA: TGTGCCAGCAGCTTGGCAGGGGGTAGGACTGAAGCTTTCTTT
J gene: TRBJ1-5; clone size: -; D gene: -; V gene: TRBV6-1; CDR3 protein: CASSELVTVNQPQHF; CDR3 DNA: TGTGCCAGCAGTGAACTTGTGACAGTCAATCAGCCCCAGCATTTT
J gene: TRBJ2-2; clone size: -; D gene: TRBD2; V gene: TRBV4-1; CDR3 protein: CASSQVSGGGTGELFF; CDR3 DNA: TGCGCCAGCAGCCAAGTTAGCGGGGGGGGCACCGGGGAGCTGTTTTTT
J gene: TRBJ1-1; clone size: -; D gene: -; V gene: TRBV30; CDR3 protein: CAWSDDSRGYTEAFF; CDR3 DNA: TGTGCCTGGAGCGACGACTCCAGGGGTTACACTGAAGCTTTCTTT
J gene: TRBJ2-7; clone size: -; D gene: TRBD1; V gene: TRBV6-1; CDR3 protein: CASSVLGTGSYEQYF; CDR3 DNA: TGTGCCAGCAGTGTGCTGGGGACAGGCTCCTACGAGCAGTACTTC
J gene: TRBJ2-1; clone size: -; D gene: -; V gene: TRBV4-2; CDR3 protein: CASSQVIRGSYNEQFF; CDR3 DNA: TGTGCCAGCAGCCAAGTTATCAGGGGCTCCTACAATGAGCAGTTCTTC
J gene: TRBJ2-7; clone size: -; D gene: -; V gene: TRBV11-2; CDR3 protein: CASSPSGFAYEQYF; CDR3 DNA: TGTGCCAGCAGCCCCAGCGGGTTCGCCTACGAGCAGTACTTC
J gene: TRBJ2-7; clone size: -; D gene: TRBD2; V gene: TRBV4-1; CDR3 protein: CASSQDGSGGALREQYF; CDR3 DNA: TGCGCCAGCAGCCAAGATGGAAGCGGGGGGGCTCTCCGGGAGCAGTACTTC
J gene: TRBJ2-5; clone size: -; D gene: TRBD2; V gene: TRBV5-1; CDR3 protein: CASSFEGGGRETQYF; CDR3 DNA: TGCGCCAGCAGCTTCGAGGGCGGGGGAAGAGAGACCCAGTACTTC
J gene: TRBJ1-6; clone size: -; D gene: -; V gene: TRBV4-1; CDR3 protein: CASSQTPVGDNSYNSPLHF; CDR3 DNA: TGCGCCAGCAGCCAAACACCTGTCGGGGATAACTCCTATAATTCACCCCTCCACTTT
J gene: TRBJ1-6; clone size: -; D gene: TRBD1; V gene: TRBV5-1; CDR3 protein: CASSSGQGGSPLHF; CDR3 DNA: TGCGCCAGCAGCTCGGGACAGGGTGGTTCACCCCTCCACTTT